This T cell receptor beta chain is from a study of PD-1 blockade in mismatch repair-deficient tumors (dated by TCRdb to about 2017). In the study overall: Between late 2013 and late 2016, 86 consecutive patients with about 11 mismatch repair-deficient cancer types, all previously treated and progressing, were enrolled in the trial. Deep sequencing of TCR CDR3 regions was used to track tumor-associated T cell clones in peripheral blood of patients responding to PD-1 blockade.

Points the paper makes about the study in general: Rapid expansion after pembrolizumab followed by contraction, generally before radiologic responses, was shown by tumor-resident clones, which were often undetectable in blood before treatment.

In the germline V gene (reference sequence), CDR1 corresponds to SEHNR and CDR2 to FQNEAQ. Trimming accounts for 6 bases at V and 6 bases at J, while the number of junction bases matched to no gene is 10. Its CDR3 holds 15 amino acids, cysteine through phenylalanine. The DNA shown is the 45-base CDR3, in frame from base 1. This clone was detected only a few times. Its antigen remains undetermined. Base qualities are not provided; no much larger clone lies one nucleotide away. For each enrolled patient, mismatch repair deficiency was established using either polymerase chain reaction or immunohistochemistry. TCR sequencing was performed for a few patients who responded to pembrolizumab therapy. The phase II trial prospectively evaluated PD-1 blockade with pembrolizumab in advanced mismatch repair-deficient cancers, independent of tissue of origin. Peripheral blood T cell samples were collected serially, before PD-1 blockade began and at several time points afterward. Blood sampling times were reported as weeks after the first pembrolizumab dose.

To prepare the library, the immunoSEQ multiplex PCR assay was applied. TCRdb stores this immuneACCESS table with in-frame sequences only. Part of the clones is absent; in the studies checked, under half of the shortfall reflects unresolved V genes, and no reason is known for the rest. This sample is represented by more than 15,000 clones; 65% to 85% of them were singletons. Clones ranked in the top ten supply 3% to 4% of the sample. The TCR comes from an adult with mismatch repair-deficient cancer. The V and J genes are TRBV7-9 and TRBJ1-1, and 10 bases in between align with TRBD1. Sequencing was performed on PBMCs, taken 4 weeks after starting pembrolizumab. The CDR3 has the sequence CASRGTGATRSEAFF. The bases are TGTGCCAGCAGAGGGACAGGGGCAACTCGTTCTGAAGCTTTCTTT.